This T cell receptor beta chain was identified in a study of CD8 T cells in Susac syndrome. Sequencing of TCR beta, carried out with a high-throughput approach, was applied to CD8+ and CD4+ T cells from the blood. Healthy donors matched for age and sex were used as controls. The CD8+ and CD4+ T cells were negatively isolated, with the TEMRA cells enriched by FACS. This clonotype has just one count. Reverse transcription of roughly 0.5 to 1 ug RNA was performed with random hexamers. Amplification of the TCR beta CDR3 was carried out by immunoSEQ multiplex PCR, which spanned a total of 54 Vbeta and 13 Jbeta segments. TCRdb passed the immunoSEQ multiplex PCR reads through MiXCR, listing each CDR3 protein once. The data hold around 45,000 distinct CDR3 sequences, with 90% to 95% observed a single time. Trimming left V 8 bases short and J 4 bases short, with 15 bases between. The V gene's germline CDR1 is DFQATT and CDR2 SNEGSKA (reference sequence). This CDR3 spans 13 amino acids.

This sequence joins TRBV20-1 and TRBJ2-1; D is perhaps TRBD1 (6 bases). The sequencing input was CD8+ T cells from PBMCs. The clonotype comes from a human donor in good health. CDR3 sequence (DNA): TGCAGTCCCCTCGACAGGTCGTACAATGAGCAGTTCTTC. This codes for CSPLDRSYNEQFF.